The sequence of this TCR beta chain was determined in a study of T cell responses to AZD1222 COVID-19 vaccine. About this clone itself: Its matching antigen is unknown.

The table came from immunoSEQ multiplex PCR; TCRdb's copy has only in-frame clones and leaves some out. The sample lists more than 150,000 clones, approximately 92% seen once, with about 10% in the top ten. Findings and limits, study-wide: Recipients of AZD1222 seropositive at baseline numbered only 5 or 6. The sample set comprised mostly white British donors with more females, and clonal diversity was possibly underestimated. Nearly half of the spike-specific TCRs reportedly recognize variant regions that carry no mutations. Spike-spanning, vaccine-associated CD4 TCRs were dominant at 160-218 and 743-854.

V lost 5 bases to trimming and J lost 3 bases, with 10 bases between them. The CDR3 has 13 amino acids. Germline CDR1 reads SGHTA; CDR2 reads FQGNSA. The chain is built from TRBV7-2 and TRBJ1-2; D may be TRBD1 (6 bases). The source was peripheral blood, collected on day 0 of AZD1222 vaccination. The sequence was collected from an adult in good health. The CDR3 sequence: CASSRRGDYGYTF. CDR3 nucleotide sequence: TGTGCCAGCAGCCGGAGGGGGGACTATGGCTACACCTTC.